This T cell receptor (beta chain) derives from a study of blood T cell repertoires in COVID-19. As for the study in general: The origin of the acute and convalescent COVID-19 samples was the United States, Italy and Spain. Nucleic acid was either cDNA or gDNA, and it came from T cells, B-cell-depleted T cells, or PBMCs.

CDR3 length: 13 amino acids. Germline V gives CDR1 MNHNY, CDR2 SVGAGI (reference sequence). V gave up 6 bases and J gave up 5 bases; unmatched junction bases: 6. In the original analysis: Scientists estimated how many nucleated cells there were by amplifying reference gene primers. Profiled with immunoSEQ multiplex PCR; TCRdb holds only in-frame clones, not every one. Clone size and the V and J calls come from that table; the DNA yielded D and trimming. The sample records roughly 190,000 clones, more than 75% being singletons. This chain uses TRBV6-6 with TRBJ1-1; 7 nucleotides agree with TRBD1. This TCR derives from a man aged 40-50 years with active or convalescent COVID-19. What was sequenced was peripheral blood. The chain's CDR3 is CASSPGGRTEAFF. DNA of the CDR3: TGTGCCAGCAGCCCAGGGGGTCGTACTGAAGCTTTCTTT.